This T cell receptor (beta chain) originates from a study of cytomegalovirus exposure and HLA in healthy donors. The CDR3 loop spans 16 amino acids. The ends were cut back, 0 bases at V and 3 bases at J, with 12 bases in the middle. The V gene's germline CDR1 is MNHEY and CDR2 SMNVEV (reference sequence). The PCR made use of 60 Vbeta and 13 Jbeta primers. Sequencing used immunoSEQ multiplex PCR; TCRdb keeps in-frame clones, though not all of them. The sample carries approximately 240,000 clones, around 89% recorded once. This chain connects TRBV27 to TRBJ1-5; maybe TRBD1 (6 bases). The sample was PBMCs. This clonotype originated in a woman under 30 in good health and CMV-seronegative. This CDR3 reads CASSLSGGTFNQPQHF. As DNA, the CDR3 is TGTGCCAGCAGTTTATCGGGGGGGACATTCAATCAGCCCCAGCATTTT.